Presented here are 7 T cell receptor beta chains from one specimen sequenced in a study of lymphopenia after photon versus proton radiotherapy. The table came from immunoSEQ multiplex PCR; TCRdb's copy has only in-frame clones and leaves some out. The table records about 83,000 clones, 83% of them present only once. The specimen was peripheral blood, collected from a patient treated with proton-based radiotherapy. These receptors all come from a man between 60 and 70 years old with pancreatic cancer.

Comments on this clone: This CDR3 is also generated by other DNA sequences in the sample. The chain combines TRBV28 with TRBJ1-5; possible D gene TRBD1, 5 bases. Trimming shortened V by 3 bases and J by 3 bases, and 12 bases separated the two germline ends. Germline CDR1 reads MDHEN; CDR2 reads SYDVKM. The CDR3 totals 15 residues. The CDR3 DNA reads as TGTGCCAGCAGTTTGGGGGGACCCTCCAATCAGCCCCAGCATTTT. This encodes CASSLGGPSNQPQHF. Based on the CDR3 plus reference TRBV28 and TRBJ1-5, the full variable domain is DVKVTQSSRYLVKRTGEKVFLECVQDMDHENMFWYRQDPGLGLRLIYFSYDVKMKEKGDIPEGYSVSREKKERFSLILESASTNQTSMYLCASSLGGPSNQPQHFGDGTRLSIL.

This clone has just one count. The genes are TRBV14 and TRBJ2-7; no definite D call. Trimming pared 3 bases from V and 9 bases from J, leaving 12 bases between. The CDR3 extends over 12 amino acids. From germline, CDR1 is SGHDN and CDR2 FVKESK. CDR3 sequence (DNA): TGTGCCAGCAGCCACGCAGGAAACTCGCAGTACTTC. Translating it yields CASSHAGNSQYF.

This clone has a single count. The rearrangement links TRBV28 to TRBJ2-1; maybe TRBD2 (6 bases). CDR1 MDHEN and CDR2 SYDVKM come from the germline V gene. CDR3 length equals 15 residues. Trimming removed 6 bases at V and 3 bases at J, with 15 bases between. The DNA of the CDR3 is TGTGCCAGCAGGGGGGGACGTCCCGACTACAATGAGCAGTTCTTC. Protein sequence: CASRGGRPDYNEQFF.

This chain uses TRBV27 with TRBJ2-7; 14 bases map to TRBD2. Germline-derived CDR1 and CDR2 are MNHEY and SMNVEV (reference sequence). Trimming cost V 6 bases and J 2 bases; bases outside gene matches: 3. This CDR3 region has 15 residues. In DNA, the CDR3 is TGTGCCAGCAGCGGACTAGCGGGAGGCCCCTACGAGCAGTACTTC. Its protein is CASSGLAGGPYEQYF.

The gene calls are TRBV10-1 and TRBJ2-3; 7 nucleotides line up with TRBD1. CDR1 and CDR2 from the germline V gene are WNHNN and SYGVQD (reference sequence). The V gene end was trimmed by 2 bases and the J gene end by 5 bases; junction bases not matched to a gene: 7. The CDR3 runs to 15 residues. DNA for the CDR3: TGCGCCAGCAGTGAGAGGACAGGACCTCAAGATACGCAGTATTTT. Translated: CASSERTGPQDTQYF.

V is TRBV5-4 and J is TRBJ2-3; 10 bases match TRBD2. CDR3 length: 16 residues. The germline gives CDR1 SGHNT, CDR2 YYREEE (reference sequence). Trimming removed 4 bases from V and 10 bases from J; junction bases left unmatched: 15. CDR3 sequence: CASSMIAGGLPRAQYF. Here the CDR3 DNA reads TGTGCCAGCAGCATGATAGCGGGAGGCCTCCCAAGGGCGCAGTATTTT.

The CDR3 region is CASSEPSGTTTEQYF. The DNA for the CDR3 is TGTGCCAGCAGTGAGCCTAGCGGGACCACCACCGAGCAGTACTTC. This sequence joins TRBV2 and TRBJ2-7; 9 bases agree with TRBD2. The CDR3 consists of 15 residues. The V and J ends lost 3 bases and 6 bases, in that order; junction bases with no gene match: 9. CDR1 is SNHLY and CDR2 is FYNNEI in the germline V gene.